This TCR beta chain was found in a study of post-analysis software for immune sequencing data (dated by TCRdb to the mid-2010s). General notes on the study: Disease courses on record covered relapsing-remitting, secondary progressive and progressive-relapsing multiple sclerosis, though some patients had no subtype annotation. The multiple sclerosis patient repertoires were compared with about a dozen previously published healthy control repertoires from donors aged about 6 to 26 years. A subset of samples was prepared in parallel using single-end sample barcoding, then pooled and co-amplified after Illumina adapter ligation. What the work shows at the level of the full study, not this receptor alone: The control group was slightly older than the multiple sclerosis patient group. Significantly higher frequencies in patients than in controls were found for five or six TRBV segments, including TRBV5-6, TRBV5-1 and TRBV20-1. Compared with controls, multiple sclerosis patients had significantly lower normalized Chao1 diversity, a finding suggesting substantial peripheral T-cell clonal expansion. Direct clustering with F measure revealed strong co-clustering of samples prepared in the same batch, which led to a batch-effect correction.

From V the trimming removes 6 bases and from J it removes 4 bases, while the gene matches leave 5 bases of the junction unaccounted for. From the germline V gene, CDR1 is MNHEY and CDR2 is SVGAGI. The CDR3 runs 14 amino acids, cysteine and phenylalanine included. The only DNA kept is the CDR3, 42 bases in frame from the first base. To demonstrate the VDJtools post-analysis software, the study profiled TCR beta repertoires from the peripheral blood of approximately twelve young patients with multiple sclerosis. The multiple sclerosis patients were children and adolescents between roughly 6 and 17 years of age. Library construction relied on PCR. TCRdb names Illumina HiSeq 2500 as the instrument used. Unique molecular identifiers were incorporated into TCR beta cDNA libraries to reduce PCR and sequencing biases. Per 1 to 10 million input T cells, some 500,000 cDNA molecules were obtained, such that each molecule approximated one T cell. Patient libraries were prepared and sequenced with the same protocol used for the earlier healthy control dataset. Within a given batch, samples were prepared together, multiplexed and sequenced on the same HiSeq lane. The study's processing was this. MIGEC was used to process the raw barcoded reads, and molecular identifier groups with only a single read were discarded before consensus assembly and CDR3 extraction. Clonotype tables were post-analysed with VDJtools, and diversity was normalized by down-sampling all datasets to the smallest sample size. In repertoire overlap clustering, CDR3 amino acid sequences, but not nucleotide sequences, were matched to correct batch-related cross-sample contamination. TCRdb took the public reads, trimmed them with fastp at Q25, ran MiXCR for clone calling and kept in-frame beta chains. One record per CDR3 amino acid sequence lists the most common genes and DNA. It is TCRdb's table, rather than the study itself, that gives the V and J calls and clone size. A total of hundreds of thousands of distinct CDR3 sequences appear in this sample, roughly 45% of them only once. 1.7% of the sample is held by the ten biggest clonotypes.

About this clonotype itself: The antigen this receptor binds is unknown. Within one base of it there is no much larger clone, and no base qualities were kept.

The TCR sequence derives from a girl under 18 with multiple sclerosis. Sequencing used blood. Here the chain combines TRBV6-5 and TRBJ2-1; TRBD2 aligns with 8 central bases. The CDR3 protein sequence reads: CASSRAGEYNEQFF. At the DNA level, the sequence is TGTGCCAGCAGCCGAGCGGGAGAATACAATGAGCAGTTCTTC.